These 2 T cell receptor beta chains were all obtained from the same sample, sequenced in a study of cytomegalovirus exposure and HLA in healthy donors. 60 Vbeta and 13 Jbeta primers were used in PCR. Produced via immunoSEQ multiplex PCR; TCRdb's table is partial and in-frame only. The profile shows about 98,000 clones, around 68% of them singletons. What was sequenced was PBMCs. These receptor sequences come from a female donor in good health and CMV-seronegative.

The CDR3 bases are TGTGCCAGCAGTCCAAGCGGGGGGGCCCACAATGAGCAGTTCTTC. Protein product: CASSPSGGAHNEQFF. V gene TRBV27 combines with J gene TRBJ2-1; TRBD2 matches at 10 bases. Germline trimming cut 5 bases from V and 5 bases from J; bases unmatched to any gene: 6. Germline lookup yields CDR1 MNHEY and CDR2 SMNVEV (reference sequence). There are 15 residues in the CDR3.

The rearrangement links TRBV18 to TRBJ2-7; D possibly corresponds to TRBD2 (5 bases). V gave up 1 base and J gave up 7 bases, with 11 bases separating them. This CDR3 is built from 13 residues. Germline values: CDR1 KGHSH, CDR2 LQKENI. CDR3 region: CASSPRGSGEQYF. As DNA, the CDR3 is TGTGCCAGCTCACCACGTGGGTCGGGAGAGCAGTACTTC.